The next 26 T cell receptor beta chains were all read from a single sample in a study of blood T cell repertoires in COVID-19. Assay used: immunoSEQ multiplex PCR; TCRdb lists only in-frame clones, some missing. The table shows fewer than 120,000 clones, with 80% to 90% occurring only once. Source material: peripheral blood. These receptor sequences come from a woman in her fifties or sixties with acute or convalescent COVID-19.

This clone occurred a few times. V and J are TRBV3-1 (or the pseudogene TRBV3-2) and TRBJ2-3; D not certain. The V and J ends lost 1 base and 1 base respectively, with 6 bases between them. The CDR3 consists of 14 residues. Per germline, CDR1 LGHDT and CDR2 YNNKEL (reference sequence). CDR3 nucleotides: TGTGCCAGCAGCCAAGGGGCTGGCACAGATACGCAGTATTTT. Protein sequence: CASSQGAGTDTQYF.

V is TRBV7-9 and J is TRBJ1-2; D is ambiguous. CDR1 and CDR2 (germline): SEHNR, FQNEAQ (reference sequence). Trimming left V 5 bases short and J 7 bases short, with 11 bases between. This CDR3 has 12 residues. CDR3 residues: CASSPEGFGYTF. The CDR3 nucleotides are TGTGCCAGCAGCCCGGAGGGATTTGGCTACACCTTC. Drawing the rest from reference TRBV7-9 and TRBJ1-2, the complete variable domain is DTGVSQNPRHKITKRGQNVTFRCDPISEHNRLYWYRQTLGQGPEFLTYFQNEAQLEKSRLLSDRFSAERPKGSFSTLEIQRTEQGDSAMYLCASSPEGFGYTFGSGTRLTVV.

A single count supports this clone. The genes are TRBV6-5 and TRBJ1-6; unclear D gene. Germline V gene data show CDR1 as MNHEY and CDR2 as SVGAGI. The CDR3 loop spans 13 amino acids. The germline V and J ends were trimmed by 8 bases and 14 bases, with 19 bases remaining between them. CDR3 amino acids: CASYDTGNQALHF. The CDR3 bases are TGTGCCAGCTACGACACCGGGAATCAAGCCCTCCACTTT.

V is TRBV7-9 and J is TRBJ2-7, with 10 bases fitting TRBD1. V trimming: 7 bases; J trimming: 1 base; junction bases outside the gene matches: 7. Germline values: CDR1 SEHNR, CDR2 FQNEAQ (reference sequence). The CDR3 has 15 amino acids. CDR3 protein: CASTTGTGASYEQYF. CDR3 nucleotide sequence: TGTGCCAGCACAACCGGGACAGGGGCGTCCTACGAGCAGTACTTC.

The chain combines TRBV4-3 with TRBJ2-2; D may be TRBD2 (6 bases). Germline V gives CDR1 LGHNA, CDR2 YSLEER. V dropped 5 bases and J dropped 7 bases, with 11 bases sitting between them. CDR3 size: 13 residues. CDR3 region: CASSLGGYGELFF. CDR3 nucleotides: TGCGCCAGCAGCTTGGGGGGATACGGGGAGCTGTTTTTT.

This rearrangement joins TRBV6-2 or TRBV6-3 to TRBJ1-1; D may be TRBD1 (6 bases). The V and J ends lost 3 bases and 3 bases respectively, with 11 bases between them. Looked up from germline, CDR1 is MNHEY and CDR2 is SVGEGT. This CDR3 comprises 14 residues. CDR3 DNA: TGTGCCAGCAGTTATGCGACAGGCTACACTGAAGCTTTCTTT. Residues: CASSYATGYTEAFF.

The V gene is TRBV18, the J gene TRBJ2-1; 10 bases are a match to TRBD1. V gave up 3 bases and J gave up 3 bases; unmatched junction bases: 2. The CDR3 is 15 residues long. Germline V gene lookup returns CDR1 KGHSH and CDR2 LQKENI. The CDR3 coding sequence is TGTGCCAGCTCACCGCGGACAGGGGGCTACAATGAGCAGTTCTTC. Amino acids: CASSPRTGGYNEQFF. The variable domain in full, with the rest retrieved from reference TRBV18 and TRBJ2-1, is NAGVMQNPRHLVRRRGQEARLRCSPMKGHSHVYWYRQLPEEGLKFMVYLQKENIIDESGMPKERFSAEFPKEGPSILRIQQVVRGDSAAYFCASSPRTGGYNEQFFGPGTRLTVL.

This chain joins TRBV2 and TRBJ1-1; 9 nucleotides line up with TRBD1. The CDR3 consists of 14 residues. With 6 bases clipped from V and 5 bases from J, the junction kept 7 bases outside the gene matches. Looked up from germline, CDR1 is SNHLY and CDR2 is FYNNEI. The CDR3, as DNA: TGTGCCAGCAGGGGCACAGGGGGCACGACTGAAGCTTTCTTT. It specifies CASRGTGGTTEAFF.

V gene TRBV21-1 combines with J gene TRBJ1-1; the table's TRBD1 call for D was not verified on the DNA. TRBV21-1 is given as a pseudogene. This CDR3 contains 15 residues. CDR3 coding DNA: TGTGCCAGCAGCAACCCTACAGACAGGGACACTGAAGCTTTCTTT. Translation: CASSNPTDRDTEAFF.

The rearrangement joins TRBV28 to TRBJ2-3, with D unresolved. The CDR3 sequence is 15 residues long. V lost 5 bases, J lost 2 bases, and 14 bases lay in between. Germline V gene lookup returns CDR1 MDHEN and CDR2 SYDVKM. The CDR3 reads CASSPRIPYTDTQYF. CDR3 coding DNA: TGTGCCAGCAGTCCCAGGATCCCTTACACAGATACGCAGTATTTT.

The chain uses TRBV7-3 and TRBJ2-3, with 10 bases fitting TRBD2. Germline CDR1 is SGHTA and CDR2 is FQGTGA. Trimming cost V 3 bases and J 4 bases; bases outside gene matches: 4. The length of the CDR3 is 15 residues. The CDR3 nucleotides are TGTGCCAGCAGCTTTAGCGGGGGGTCTCCAGATACGCAGTATTTT. Protein: CASSFSGGSPDTQYF. Supplemented by reference TRBV7-3 and TRBJ2-3, the full variable domain reads GAGVSQTPSNKVTEKGKYVELRCDPISGHTALYWYRQSLGQGPEFLIYFQGTGAADDSGLPNDRFFAVRPEGSVSTLKIQRTERGDSAVYLCASSFSGGSPDTQYFGPGTRLTVL.

CDR3 in DNA: TGTGCCAGCAGCCCCTCGTCCCGAGTCGACTATGGCTACACCTTC. This sequence encodes CASSPSSRVDYGYTF. V is TRBV9 and J is TRBJ1-2; D gene uncertain. V was pared by 4 bases and J by 3 bases, with 16 bases between. Germline V lookup: CDR1 SGDLS, CDR2 YYNGEE. There are 15 residues in the CDR3.

This clone turned up a few times. The chain joins TRBV2 to TRBJ1-2, with 8 positions matching TRBD1. The CDR3 spans 12 residues. The germline V gene encodes CDR1 SNHLY and CDR2 FYNNEI. V was pared by 7 bases and J by 4 bases, with 2 bases of the junction left unmatched. The CDR3 region is CASKGTGYGYTF. In nucleotides, the CDR3 is TGTGCCAGCAAAGGGACAGGCTATGGCTACACCTTC.

This clone has at least ten counts. The CDR3 here is CASSTPGTPEAFF. CDR3 DNA sequence: TGTGCCAGTAGTACCCCCGGGACACCTGAAGCTTTCTTT. The V call is TRBV19, the J call TRBJ1-1; TRBD1 is a possible D gene (6 bases). The CDR3 covers 13 residues. Germline values: CDR1 LNHDA, CDR2 SQIVND (reference sequence). Trimming took 4 bases from V and 6 from J, leaving 12 bases between them.

The chain employs TRBV27 and TRBJ2-6, with 7 positions matching TRBD1. The junction had 12 bases not matched to a gene; V was cut back by 1 base and J by 0 bases. The CDR3 is 20 amino acids. The germline gives CDR1 MNHEY, CDR2 SMNVEV (reference sequence). CDR3 protein: CASSLFNPDRPPSGANVLTF. The CDR3, as DNA: TGTGCCAGCAGTTTATTTAACCCGGACAGGCCTCCCTCTGGGGCCAACGTCCTGACTTTC.

This chain links TRBV4-3 with TRBJ1-6, with D uncertain. CDR3 size: 13 residues. Trimming left V 5 bases short and J 4 bases short, with 6 bases between. CDR1 is LGHNA, CDR2 YSLEER, per germline. The CDR3 DNA follows: TGCGCCAGCAGCACTCGATATAATTCACCCCTCCACTTT. Translating it yields CASSTRYNSPLHF.

The chain links TRBV24-1 to TRBJ1-2; D remains ambiguous. The CDR3 contains 13 residues. Germline V gene data show CDR1 as KGHDR and CDR2 as SFDVKD. V was trimmed by 5 bases and J by 5 bases, leaving 11 bases between them. The CDR3 DNA follows: TGTGCCACCAGTGGGGCCGCCTTTTATGGCTACACCTTC. As protein: CATSGAAFYGYTF.

V and J are TRBV11-2 and TRBJ1-4; 7 bases map to TRBD1. The CDR3 is 17 amino acids. V trimming: 1 base; J trimming: 2 bases; junction bases outside the gene matches: 7. Germline assignment: CDR1 SGHAT and CDR2 FQNNGV. CDR3 nucleotides: TGTGCCAGCAGCTTAGGAAGGGGGCGCGAGACTAATGAAAAACTGTTTTTT. This translates into CASSLGRGRETNEKLFF.

The V call is TRBV7-9, the J call TRBJ2-3; no clear D. Germline values: CDR1 SEHNR, CDR2 FQNEAQ (reference sequence). The ends were cut back, 8 bases at V and 6 bases at J, with 9 bases in the middle. This CDR3 spans 11 amino acids. The CDR3 here is CASGPQDTQYF. The CDR3 DNA reads TGTGCCAGCGGGCCTCAGGATACGCAGTATTTT.

This clone was recorded only once. The chain uses TRBV6-6 and TRBJ2-3, with 7 bases fitting TRBD1. The J segment lost 2 bases and the V segment lost 8 bases, leaving 7 bases of the junction unmatched. Germline assignment: CDR1 MNHNY and CDR2 SVGAGI (reference sequence). The CDR3 is 14 residues long. The CDR3 region is CASGLRGPTDTQYF. In nucleotides, the CDR3 is TGTGCCAGCGGACTGAGGGGGCCCACAGATACGCAGTATTTT.

The CDR3 loop is CASSFTGEETQYF. The CDR3 nucleotides read TGTGCCAGCAGCTTTACGGGGGAAGAGACCCAGTACTTC. The chain has TRBV11-2 and TRBJ2-5; TRBD2 is a possible D gene (6 bases). From germline, CDR1 is SGHAT and CDR2 FQNNGV. V lost 3 bases to trimming and J lost 3 bases, with 8 bases between them. This CDR3 spans 13 amino acids.

The V and J genes are TRBV7-9 and TRBJ1-2; TRBD1 matches at 7 bases. V lost 6 bases and J lost 3; bases outside the gene matches: 10. Germline V gene lookup returns CDR1 SEHNR and CDR2 FQNEAQ (reference sequence). The CDR3 has 15 residues. The CDR3 nucleotides read TGTGCCAGCAGGGAAACCGGGACAGCGGACTATGGCTACACCTTC. As protein: CASRETGTADYGYTF.

This clone was observed a handful of times. V usage is TRBV19 and J usage is TRBJ1-6, with D perhaps matching TRBD1 (5 bases). Trimming pared 7 bases from V and 4 bases from J, leaving 8 bases between. Germline V lookup: CDR1 LNHDA, CDR2 SQIVND (reference sequence). The CDR3 totals 13 residues. The CDR3 DNA is TGTGCCAGTAACCAGGGATATAATTCACCCCTCCACTTT. Translation: CASNQGYNSPLHF.

This clone occurred once. The rearrangement joins TRBV3-1 (or the pseudogene TRBV3-2) to TRBJ1-1; D may be TRBD1 (6 bases). CDR1 is LGHDT, CDR2 YNNKEL, per germline (reference sequence). The CDR3 sequence is 15 residues long. V was trimmed by 5 bases and J by 10 bases, leaving 23 bases between them. The DNA for the CDR3 is TGTGCCAGCAGCAGGGACTATTTTCAGGGGCGGGGAGCTTTCTTT. Its translation is CASSRDYFQGRGAFF.

This chain links TRBV19 with TRBJ2-5, with 9 positions matching TRBD1. CDR1 LNHDA and CDR2 SQIVND come from the germline V gene (reference sequence). V shed 5 bases and J 3 bases; nucleotides not matched to a gene: 1. This CDR3 comprises 13 residues. As DNA, the CDR3 is TGTGCCAGTAGTCGGGACAGGGAAGAGACCCAGTACTTC. Protein: CASSRDREETQYF. Combining the CDR3 with reference TRBV19 and TRBJ2-5 gives the whole variable domain DGGITQSPKYLFRKEGQNVTLSCEQNLNHDAMYWYRQDPGQGLRLIYYSQIVNDFQKGDIAEGYSVSREKKESFPLTVTSAQKNPTAFYLCASSRDREETQYFGPGTRLLVL.

This rearrangement joins TRBV6-5 to TRBJ1-3, with D unresolved. Trimming stripped 7 bases from V and 10 bases from J, with 11 bases between. The CDR3 totals 11 residues. Germline lookup yields CDR1 MNHEY and CDR2 SVGAGI. CDR3 nucleotides: TGTGCCAGCACAGAGGCGACGACCATATATTTT. Protein: CASTEATTIYF.